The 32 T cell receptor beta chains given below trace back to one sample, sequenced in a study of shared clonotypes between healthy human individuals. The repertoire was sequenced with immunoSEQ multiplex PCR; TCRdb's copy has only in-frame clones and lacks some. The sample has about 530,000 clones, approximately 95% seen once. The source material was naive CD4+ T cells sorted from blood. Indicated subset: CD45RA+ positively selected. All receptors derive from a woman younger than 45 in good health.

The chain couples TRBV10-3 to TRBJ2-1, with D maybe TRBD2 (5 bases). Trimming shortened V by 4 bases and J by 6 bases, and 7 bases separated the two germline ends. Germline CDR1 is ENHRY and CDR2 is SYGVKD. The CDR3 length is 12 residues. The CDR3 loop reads CAISAGSNEQFF. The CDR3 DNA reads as TGTGCCATCAGTGCGGGATCCAATGAGCAGTTCTTC.

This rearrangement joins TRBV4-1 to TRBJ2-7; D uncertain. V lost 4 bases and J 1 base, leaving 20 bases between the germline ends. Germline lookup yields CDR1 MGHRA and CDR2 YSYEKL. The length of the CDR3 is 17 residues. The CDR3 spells CASSLGRGSLPSYEQYF. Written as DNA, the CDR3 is TGCGCCAGCAGCCTAGGACGAGGCAGCCTCCCTTCCTACGAGCAGTACTTC.

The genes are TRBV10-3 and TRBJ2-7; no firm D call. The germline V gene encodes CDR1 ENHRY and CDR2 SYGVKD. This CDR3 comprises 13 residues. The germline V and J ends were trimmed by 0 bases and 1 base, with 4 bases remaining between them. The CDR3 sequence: CAISESRSYEQYF. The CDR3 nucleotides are TGTGCCATCAGTGAGTCTCGTTCCTACGAGCAGTACTTC.

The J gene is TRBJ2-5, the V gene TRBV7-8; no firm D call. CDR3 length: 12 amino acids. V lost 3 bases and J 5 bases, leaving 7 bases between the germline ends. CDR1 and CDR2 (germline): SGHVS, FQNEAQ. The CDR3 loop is CASSFYGETQYF. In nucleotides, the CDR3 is TGTGCCAGCAGCTTTTATGGGGAGACCCAGTACTTC.

The CDR3: CASKGSGRVEQFF. CDR3 sequence (DNA): TGCGCCAGCAAGGGGAGCGGGAGGGTTGAGCAGTTCTTC. This chain connects TRBV10-1 to TRBJ2-1; TRBD2 matches at 10 bases. The CDR3 is 13 residues long. The V gene's germline CDR1 is WNHNN and CDR2 SYGVQD (reference sequence). The junction had 6 bases not matched to a gene; V was cut back by 7 bases and J by 9 bases.

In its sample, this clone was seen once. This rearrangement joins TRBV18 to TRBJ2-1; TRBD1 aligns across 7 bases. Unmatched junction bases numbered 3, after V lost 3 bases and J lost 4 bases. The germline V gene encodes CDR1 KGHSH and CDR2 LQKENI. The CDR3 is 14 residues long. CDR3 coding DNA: TGTGCCAGCTCACCCCAGGACAGGTACAATGAGCAGTTCTTC. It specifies CASSPQDRYNEQFF.

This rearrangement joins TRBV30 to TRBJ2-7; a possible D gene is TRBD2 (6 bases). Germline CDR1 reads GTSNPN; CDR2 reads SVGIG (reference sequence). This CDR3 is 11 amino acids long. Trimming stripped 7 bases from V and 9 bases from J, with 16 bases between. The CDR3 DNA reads TGTGCCTCGGGACTGGAAGATCCGCAGTACTTC. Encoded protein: CASGLEDPQYF.

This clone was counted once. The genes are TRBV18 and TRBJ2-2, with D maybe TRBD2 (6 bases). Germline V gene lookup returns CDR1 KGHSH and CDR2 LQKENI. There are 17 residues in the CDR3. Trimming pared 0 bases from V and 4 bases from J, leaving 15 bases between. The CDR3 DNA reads TGTGCCAGCTCACCACCCCCCGGAGGGTTGGGCACCGGGGAGCTGTTTTTT. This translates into CASSPPPGGLGTGELFF.

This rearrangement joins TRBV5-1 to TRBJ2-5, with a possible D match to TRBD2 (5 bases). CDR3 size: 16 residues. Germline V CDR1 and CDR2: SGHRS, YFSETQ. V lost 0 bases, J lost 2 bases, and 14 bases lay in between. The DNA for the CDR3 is TGCGCCAGCAGCTTGGCCTGGAACACGGGGCAAGAGACCCAGTACTTC. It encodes CASSLAWNTGQETQYF.

Written as DNA, the CDR3 is TGTGCCAGCAGCCAGATGGGACAGGGGCCCTACGAGCAGTACTTC. This encodes CASSQMGQGPYEQYF. The chain joins TRBV7-9 to TRBJ2-7; TRBD1 matches 10 bases. Trimming removed 5 bases from V and 2 bases from J; junction bases left unmatched: 6. Germline loops: CDR1 SEHNR, CDR2 FQNEAQ (reference sequence). CDR3 length: 15 residues.

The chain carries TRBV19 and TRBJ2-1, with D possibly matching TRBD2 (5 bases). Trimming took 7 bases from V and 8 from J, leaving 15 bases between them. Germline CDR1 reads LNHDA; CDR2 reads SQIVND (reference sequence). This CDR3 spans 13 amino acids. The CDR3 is CASTRVPAHEQFF. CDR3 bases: TGTGCCAGTACGCGGGTCCCCGCCCATGAGCAGTTCTTC.

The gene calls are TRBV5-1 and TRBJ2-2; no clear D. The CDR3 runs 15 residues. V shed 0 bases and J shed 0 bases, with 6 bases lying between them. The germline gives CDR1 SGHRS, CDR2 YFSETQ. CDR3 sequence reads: CASSLASPNTGELFF. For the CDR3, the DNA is TGCGCCAGCAGCTTGGCCAGCCCGAACACCGGGGAGCTGTTTTTT.

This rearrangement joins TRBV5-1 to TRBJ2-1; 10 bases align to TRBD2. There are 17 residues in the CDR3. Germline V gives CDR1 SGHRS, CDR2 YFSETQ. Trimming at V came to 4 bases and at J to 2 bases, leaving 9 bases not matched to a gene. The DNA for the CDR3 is TGCGCCAGCAGCCCGGCGGGAGCGGGAGGGGCCTACAATGAGCAGTTCTTC. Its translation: CASSPAGAGGAYNEQFF.

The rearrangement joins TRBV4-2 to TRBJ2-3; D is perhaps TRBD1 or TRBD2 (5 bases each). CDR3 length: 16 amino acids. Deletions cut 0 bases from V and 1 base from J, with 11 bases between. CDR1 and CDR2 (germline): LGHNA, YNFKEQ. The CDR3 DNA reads TGTGCCAGCAGCCAAGAGACCGTGGGGGGCACAGATACGCAGTATTTT. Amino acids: CASSQETVGGTDTQYF.

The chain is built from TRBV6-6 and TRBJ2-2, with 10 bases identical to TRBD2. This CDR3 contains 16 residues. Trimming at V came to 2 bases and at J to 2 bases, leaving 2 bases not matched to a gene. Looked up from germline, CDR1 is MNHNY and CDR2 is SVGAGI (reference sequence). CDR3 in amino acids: CASSYRTSGNTGELFF. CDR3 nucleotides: TGTGCCAGCAGTTACAGGACTAGCGGCAACACCGGGGAGCTGTTTTTT.

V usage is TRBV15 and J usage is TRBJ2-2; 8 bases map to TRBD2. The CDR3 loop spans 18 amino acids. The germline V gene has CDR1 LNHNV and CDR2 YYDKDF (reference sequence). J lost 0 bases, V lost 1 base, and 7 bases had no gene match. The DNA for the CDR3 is TGTGCCACCAGCAGAGCTGCCTCACTAGCGGCGAACACCGGGGAGCTGTTTTTT. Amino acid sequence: CATSRAASLAANTGELFF.

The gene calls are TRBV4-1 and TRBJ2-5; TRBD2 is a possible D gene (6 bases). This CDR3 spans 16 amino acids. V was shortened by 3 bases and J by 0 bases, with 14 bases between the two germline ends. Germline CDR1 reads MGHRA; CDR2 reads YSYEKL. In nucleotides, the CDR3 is TGCGCCAGCAGCCAGGGGGACGGGGGTTACCAAGAGACCCAGTACTTC. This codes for CASSQGDGGYQETQYF.

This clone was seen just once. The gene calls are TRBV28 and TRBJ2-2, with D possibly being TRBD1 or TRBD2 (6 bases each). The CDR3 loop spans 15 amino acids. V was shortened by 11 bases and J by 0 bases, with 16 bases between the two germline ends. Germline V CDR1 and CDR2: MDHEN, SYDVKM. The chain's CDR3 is CAALGGRANTGELFF. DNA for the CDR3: TGTGCCGCCCTTGGGGGGCGCGCGAACACCGGGGAGCTGTTTTTT.

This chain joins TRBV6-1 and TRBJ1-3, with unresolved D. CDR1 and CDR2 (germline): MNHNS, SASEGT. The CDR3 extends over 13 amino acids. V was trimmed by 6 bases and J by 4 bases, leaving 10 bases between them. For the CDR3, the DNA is TGTGCCAGCAGCGCCGGGGTGGGAAACACCATATATTTT. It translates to CASSAGVGNTIYF.

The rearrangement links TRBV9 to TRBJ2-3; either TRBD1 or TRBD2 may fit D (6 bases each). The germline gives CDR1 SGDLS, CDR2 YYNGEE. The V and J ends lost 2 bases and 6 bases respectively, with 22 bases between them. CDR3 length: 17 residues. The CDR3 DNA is TGTGCCAGCAGCGTGACAGGAGGGCCCCCTCGGGGGGATACGCAGTATTTT. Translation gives CASSVTGGPPRGDTQYF.

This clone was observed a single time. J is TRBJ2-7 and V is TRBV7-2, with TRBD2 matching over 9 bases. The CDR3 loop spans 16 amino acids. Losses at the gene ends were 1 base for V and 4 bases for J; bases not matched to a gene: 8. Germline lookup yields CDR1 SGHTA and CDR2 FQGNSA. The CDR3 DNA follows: TGTGCCAGCAGCTTAGAGTTCCGGACTAGCGCTTACGAGCAGTACTTC. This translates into CASSLEFRTSAYEQYF.

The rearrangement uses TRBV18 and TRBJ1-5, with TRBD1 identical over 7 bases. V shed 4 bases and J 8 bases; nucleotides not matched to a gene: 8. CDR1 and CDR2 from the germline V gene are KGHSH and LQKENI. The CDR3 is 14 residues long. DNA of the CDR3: TGTGCCAGCTCACAAGCGGGACAGACGGAGCCCCAGCATTTT. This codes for CASSQAGQTEPQHF.

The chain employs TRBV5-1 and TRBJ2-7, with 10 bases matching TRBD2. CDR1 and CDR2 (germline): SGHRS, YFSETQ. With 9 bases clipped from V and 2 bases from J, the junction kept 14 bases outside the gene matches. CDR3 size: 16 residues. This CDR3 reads CAIRLRTSGFPYEQYF. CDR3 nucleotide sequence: TGCGCCATCAGATTGCGGACTAGCGGTTTTCCCTACGAGCAGTACTTC.

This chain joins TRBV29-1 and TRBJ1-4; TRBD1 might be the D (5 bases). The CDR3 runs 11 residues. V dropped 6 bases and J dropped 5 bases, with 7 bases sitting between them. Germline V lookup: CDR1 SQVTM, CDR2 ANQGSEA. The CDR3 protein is CSVRQNEKLFF. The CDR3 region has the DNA TGCAGCGTGCGACAGAATGAAAAACTGTTTTTT.

The CDR3 region has the DNA TGTGCCATCAGTCCCGGGACTAGCGGGAGTGTCACAGATACGCAGTATTTT. It translates to CAISPGTSGSVTDTQYF. The rearrangement uses TRBV10-3 and TRBJ2-3, with 14 positions matching TRBD2. The CDR3 runs to 17 residues. Germline lookup yields CDR1 ENHRY and CDR2 SYGVKD. The trim removed 5 bases at V and 2 bases at J, leaving 6 bases unmatched.

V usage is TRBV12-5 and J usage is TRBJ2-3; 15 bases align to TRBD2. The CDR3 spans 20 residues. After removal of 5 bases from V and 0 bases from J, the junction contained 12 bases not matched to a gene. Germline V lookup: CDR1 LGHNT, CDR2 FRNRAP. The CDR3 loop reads CASGLTLGLAGGTSTDTQYF. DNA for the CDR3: TGTGCTAGTGGTCTCACCCTCGGACTAGCGGGAGGGACTAGCACAGATACGCAGTATTTT.

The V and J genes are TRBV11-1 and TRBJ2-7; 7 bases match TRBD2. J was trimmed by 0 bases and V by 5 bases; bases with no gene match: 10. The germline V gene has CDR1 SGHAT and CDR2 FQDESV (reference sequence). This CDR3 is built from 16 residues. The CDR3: CASSDRWGEGSYEQYF. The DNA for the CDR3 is TGTGCCAGCAGCGATCGTTGGGGGGAGGGCTCCTACGAGCAGTACTTC.

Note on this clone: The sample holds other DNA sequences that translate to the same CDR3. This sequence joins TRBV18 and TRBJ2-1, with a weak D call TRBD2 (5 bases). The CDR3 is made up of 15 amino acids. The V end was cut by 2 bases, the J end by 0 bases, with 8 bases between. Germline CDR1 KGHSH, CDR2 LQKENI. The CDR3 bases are TGTGCCAGCTCACCAATTGGGAGCTCCTACAATGAGCAGTTCTTC. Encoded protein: CASSPIGSSYNEQFF. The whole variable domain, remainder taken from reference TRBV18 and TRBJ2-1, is NAGVMQNPRHLVRRRGQEARLRCSPMKGHSHVYWYRQLPEEGLKFMVYLQKENIIDESGMPKERFSAEFPKEGPSILRIQQVVRGDSAAYFCASSPIGSSYNEQFFGPGTRLTVL.

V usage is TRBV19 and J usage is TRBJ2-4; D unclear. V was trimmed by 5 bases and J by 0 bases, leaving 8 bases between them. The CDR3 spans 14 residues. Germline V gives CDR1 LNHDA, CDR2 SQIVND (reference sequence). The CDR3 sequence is CASSVVTAKNIQYF. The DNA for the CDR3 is TGTGCCAGTAGTGTGGTCACAGCCAAAAACATTCAGTACTTC.

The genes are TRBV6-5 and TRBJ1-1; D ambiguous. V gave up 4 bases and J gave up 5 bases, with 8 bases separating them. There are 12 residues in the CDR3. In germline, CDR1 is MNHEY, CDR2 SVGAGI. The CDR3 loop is CASSSTGTEAFF. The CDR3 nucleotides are TGTGCCAGCAGTTCGACGGGGACTGAAGCTTTCTTT.

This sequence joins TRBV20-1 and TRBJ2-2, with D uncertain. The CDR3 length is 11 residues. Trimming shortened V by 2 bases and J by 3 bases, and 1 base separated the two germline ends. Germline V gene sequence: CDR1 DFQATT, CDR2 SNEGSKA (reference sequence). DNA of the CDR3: TGCAGTGCTAGACACACCGGGGAGCTGTTTTTT. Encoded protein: CSARHTGELFF.

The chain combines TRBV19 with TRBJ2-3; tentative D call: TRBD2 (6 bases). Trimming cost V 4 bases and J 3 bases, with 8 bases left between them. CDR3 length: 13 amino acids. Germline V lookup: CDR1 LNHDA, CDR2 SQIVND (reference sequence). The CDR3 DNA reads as TGTGCCAGTAGTAGCGGGGAGACAGATACGCAGTATTTT. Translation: CASSSGETDTQYF. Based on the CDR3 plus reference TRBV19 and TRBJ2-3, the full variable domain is DGGITQSPKYLFRKEGQNVTLSCEQNLNHDAMYWYRQDPGQGLRLIYYSQIVNDFQKGDIAEGYSVSREKKESFPLTVTSAQKNPTAFYLCASSSGETDTQYFGPGTRLTVL.